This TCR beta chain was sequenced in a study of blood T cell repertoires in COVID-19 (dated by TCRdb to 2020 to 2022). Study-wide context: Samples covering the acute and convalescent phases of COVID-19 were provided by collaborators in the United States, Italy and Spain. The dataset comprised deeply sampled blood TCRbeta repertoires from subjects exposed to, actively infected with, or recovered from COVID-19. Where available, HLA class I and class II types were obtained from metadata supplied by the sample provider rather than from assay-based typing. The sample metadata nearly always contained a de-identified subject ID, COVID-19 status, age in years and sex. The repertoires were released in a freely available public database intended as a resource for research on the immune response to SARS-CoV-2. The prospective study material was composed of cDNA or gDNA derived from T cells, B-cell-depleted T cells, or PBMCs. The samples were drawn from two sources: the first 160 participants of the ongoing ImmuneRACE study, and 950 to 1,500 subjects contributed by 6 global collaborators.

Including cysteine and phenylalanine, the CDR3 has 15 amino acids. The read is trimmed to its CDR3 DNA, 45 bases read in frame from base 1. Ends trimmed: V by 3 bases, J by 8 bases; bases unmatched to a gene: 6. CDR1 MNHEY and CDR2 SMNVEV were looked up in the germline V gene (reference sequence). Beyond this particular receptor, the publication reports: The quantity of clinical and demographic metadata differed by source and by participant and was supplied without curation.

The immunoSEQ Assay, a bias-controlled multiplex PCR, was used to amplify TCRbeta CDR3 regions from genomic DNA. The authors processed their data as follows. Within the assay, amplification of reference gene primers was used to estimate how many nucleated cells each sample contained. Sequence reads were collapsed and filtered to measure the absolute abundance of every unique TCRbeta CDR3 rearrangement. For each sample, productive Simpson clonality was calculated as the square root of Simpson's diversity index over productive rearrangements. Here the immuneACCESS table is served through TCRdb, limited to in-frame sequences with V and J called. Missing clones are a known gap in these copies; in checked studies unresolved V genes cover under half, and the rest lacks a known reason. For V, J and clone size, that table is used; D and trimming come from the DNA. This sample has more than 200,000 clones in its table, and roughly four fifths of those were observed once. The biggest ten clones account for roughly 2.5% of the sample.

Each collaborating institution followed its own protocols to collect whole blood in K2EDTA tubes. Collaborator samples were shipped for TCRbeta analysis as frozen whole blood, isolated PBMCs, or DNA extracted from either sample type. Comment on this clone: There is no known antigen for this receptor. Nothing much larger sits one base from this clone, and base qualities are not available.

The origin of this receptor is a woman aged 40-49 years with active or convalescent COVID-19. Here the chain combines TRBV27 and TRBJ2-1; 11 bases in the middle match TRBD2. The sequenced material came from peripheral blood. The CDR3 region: CASSLGSGRVYEQFF. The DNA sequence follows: TGTGCCAGCAGTTTGGGTAGCGGGAGGGTGTATGAGCAGTTCTTC.